This passage covers 28 T cell receptor beta chains from one sample sequenced in a study of T-cell reconstitution after alpha-beta-depleted transplantation in children (dated by TCRdb to 2016 to 2017). Receptor amplification or capture employed PCR. The sequencer was an Illumina HiSeq 2500. TCR library preparation used molecular barcoding, with unique molecular identifiers applied to normalize quantification of the TCRbeta repertoire. The raw public reads went through TCRdb reprocessing: fastp at Q25, MiXCR clone calling, in-frame beta chains kept. Entries are consolidated by CDR3 protein sequence, retaining the most common genes and DNA. This sample has 450,000 to 550,000 distinct CDR3 sequences in its table, and more than 9.5% of those were observed once. Around 15% of the sample is in the top ten clones. In the paper's terms, the treatment or condition label means: allogeneic hematopoietic cell transplantation with graft depleted of TCRalphabeta T cells and CD19 B cells.

The sequencing used PBMCs, mostly from graft donor cells, collected 180 days after TCRalphabeta/CD19-depleted stem cell transplant. The receptor set was obtained from a female patient aged 2-15 years who had a stem cell transplant for aplastic anemia, so the T cells may come from the graft donor.

The sample holds a few counts of this clonotype. The chain joins TRBV4-2 to TRBJ2-1; either TRBD1 or TRBD2 may fit D (6 bases each). Trimming removed 1 base at V and 6 bases at J, with 16 bases between. The CDR3 contains 16 residues. CDR1 is LGHNA, CDR2 YNFKEQ, per germline. CDR3 DNA: TGTGCCAGCAGCCAAGCGACGGGAGAAGGGGGCAATGAGCAGTTCTTC. It is translated as CASSQATGEGGNEQFF.

In this sample, this clonotype turned up many times. The chain links TRBV5-1 to TRBJ2-2; possibly TRBD2 for D (5 bases). The CDR3 is 13 amino acids. Trimming removed 2 bases from V and 7 bases from J, with 9 bases in between. Per the germline V gene, CDR1 is SGHRS and CDR2 is YFSETQ. CDR3 nucleotide sequence: TGCGCCAGCAGCTTTTCGGGGTTCGGGGAGCTGTTTTTT. It codes for CASSFSGFGELFF. The full variable domain, with the rest looked up from reference TRBV5-1 and TRBJ2-2, is KAGVTQTPRYLIKTRGQQVTLSCSPISGHRSVSWYQQTPGQGLQFLFEYFSETQRNKGNFPGRFSGRQFSNSRSEMNVSTLELGDSALYLCASSFSGFGELFFGEGSRLTVL.

The rearrangement joins TRBV11-2 to TRBJ1-1, with 7 bases aligning to TRBD1. V shed 4 bases, J shed 0 bases, and the junction held 5 bases outside the gene matches. This CDR3 region has 15 residues. Germline assignment: CDR1 SGHAT and CDR2 FQNNGV. This chain's CDR3 is CASSSGQIMNTEAFF. As DNA, the CDR3 is TGTGCCAGCAGCTCGGGACAGATTATGAACACTGAAGCTTTCTTT.

This clonotype appeared a few times. This rearrangement joins TRBV6-5 to TRBJ2-1; unclear D gene. This CDR3 is built from 14 residues. The V end lost 4 bases, the J end lost 6 bases, and 13 bases lay between the germline ends. CDR1 is MNHEY, CDR2 SVGAGI, per germline. The CDR3 nucleotides read TGTGCCAGCAGTTCCCGCCCCTTGGGCAATGAGCAGTTCTTC. Amino acid sequence: CASSSRPLGNEQFF.

This clonotype showed up just a few times. This sequence joins TRBV7-2 and TRBJ2-2; 10 bases are a match to TRBD2. CDR1 is SGHTA and CDR2 is FQGNSA in the germline V gene. J gave up 6 bases and V 3 bases, and 10 bases lay outside the gene matches. CDR3 length: 17 residues. The CDR3 region has the DNA TGTGCCAGCAGCTTGCGGCCTAGCGGGAGATTTGCCGGGGAGCTGTTTTTT. Encoded protein: CASSLRPSGRFAGELFF.

This clonotype was recorded at least ten times. The chain recombines TRBV27 with TRBJ2-2, with TRBD1 matching over 8 bases. V trimming: 4 bases; J trimming: 0 bases; junction bases outside the gene matches: 10. The CDR3 has 18 residues. Germline values: CDR1 MNHEY, CDR2 SMNVEV (reference sequence). The CDR3 DNA sequence: TGTGCCAGCAGTTGGGCAGGGGGCCTTCTCGCGAACACCGGGGAGCTGTTTTTT. Protein: CASSWAGGLLANTGELFF.

This chain joins TRBV20-1 and TRBJ2-4; 11 bases agree with TRBD2. Germline CDR1 and CDR2: DFQATT and SNEGSKA (reference sequence). This CDR3 region has 13 residues. V shed 1 base, J shed 7 bases, and the junction held 0 bases outside the gene matches. CDR3: CSARASGRNIQYF. For the CDR3, the DNA is TGCAGTGCTAGAGCTAGCGGGAGGAACATTCAGTACTTC.

V usage is TRBV19 and J usage is TRBJ1-2; D perhaps matches TRBD1 (5 bases). Trimming pared 10 bases from V and 8 bases from J, leaving 20 bases between. CDR1 is LNHDA, CDR2 SQIVND, per germline (reference sequence). This CDR3 is 13 amino acids long. Here the CDR3 DNA reads TGTGCCATTTTTCGAGTAGGGGTATTCGGCTACACCTTC. Protein product: CAIFRVGVFGYTF.

The rearrangement joins TRBV7-9 to TRBJ1-1; 10 bases align to TRBD1. Germline CDR1 and CDR2: SEHNR and FQNEAQ (reference sequence). The CDR3 spans 16 residues. V lost 6 bases and J lost 0; bases outside the gene matches: 7. This CDR3 reads CASSSDRGQMNTEAFF. The CDR3 DNA reads as TGTGCCAGCAGTTCCGACAGGGGGCAAATGAACACTGAAGCTTTCTTT.

This clonotype was seen more than once but under ten times. This sequence joins TRBV12-3 or TRBV12-4 and TRBJ2-7, with 9 bases that match TRBD1. This CDR3 is built from 13 residues. Trimming took 5 bases from V and 5 from J; bases not matched to a gene: 4. The CDR3 region is CASSPRQGDEQYV. The CDR3 region has the DNA TGTGCCAGCAGTCCGAGACAGGGGGACGAGCAGTACGTC.

The chain is built from TRBV20-1 and TRBJ1-1; unclear D gene. In germline, CDR1 is DFQATT, CDR2 SNEGSKA (reference sequence). The CDR3 has 14 residues. The V end was cut by 1 base, the J end by 1 base, with 10 bases between. DNA for the CDR3: TGCAGTGCTAGAGGGGCCAGTCAGAACACTGAAGCTTTCTTT. Translated: CSARGASQNTEAFF.

This clonotype appeared many times. This chain uses TRBV5-5 with TRBJ1-5, with D possibly being TRBD1 (5 bases). This CDR3 is built from 16 residues. The V gene's germline CDR1 is SGHKS and CDR2 YYEKEE (reference sequence). Deletions cut 5 bases from V and 0 bases from J, with 15 bases between. This chain's CDR3 is CASRRGAPYSNQPQHF. DNA of the CDR3: TGTGCCAGCAGGAGGGGTGCTCCCTATAGCAATCAGCCCCAGCATTTT.

In its sample, this clonotype was seen many times. V is TRBV29-1 and J is TRBJ2-1; 10 nucleotides line up with TRBD1. The CDR3 length is 15 residues. Looked up from germline, CDR1 is SQVTM and CDR2 is ANQGSEA. The ends lost 2 bases at V and 8 bases at J; junction bases unmatched: 9. CDR3 in amino acids: CSVEPTGTGVDEQFF. The CDR3 DNA reads as TGCAGCGTTGAACCTACCGGGACAGGGGTGGATGAGCAGTTCTTC.

The rearrangement links TRBV5-1 to TRBJ2-7; 8 bases match TRBD1. The germline V gene encodes CDR1 SGHRS and CDR2 YFSETQ. V was clipped by 0 bases and J by 6 bases; unmatched bases: 2. The CDR3 spans 13 residues. CDR3 nucleotides: TGCGCCAGCAGCTTGGATGACAGGGGCGAGCAGTACTTC. It yields the protein CASSLDDRGEQYF.

This clonotype was counted only a few times. This chain links TRBV6-8 with TRBJ1-5; possible D gene TRBD1, 6 bases. This CDR3 is built from 14 residues. From germline, CDR1 is MNHGY and CDR2 SAAAGT. V was cut by 6 bases and J by 6 bases, with 15 bases left in between. The CDR3 DNA reads TGTGCCAGCAGCCACAGGGCTTCGGGTCAGCCCCAGCATTTT. This sequence encodes CASSHRASGQPQHF.

This clonotype was seen a few times. This chain links TRBV5-5 with TRBJ1-5, with a possible D match to TRBD1 (6 bases). Germline lookup yields CDR1 SGHKS and CDR2 YYEKEE (reference sequence). Trimming removed 4 bases at V and 1 base at J, with 12 bases between. This CDR3 spans 15 amino acids. CDR3 region: CASSPRDISNQPQHF. In nucleotides, the CDR3 is TGTGCCAGCAGCCCGCGGGACATCAGCAATCAGCCCCAGCATTTT.

This clonotype was found a few times. The rearrangement joins TRBV20-1 to TRBJ2-1; 10 nucleotides align to TRBD2. The CDR3 contains 15 residues. V shed 6 bases, J shed 1 base, and the junction held 6 bases outside the gene matches. Germline V gives CDR1 DFQATT, CDR2 SNEGSKA (reference sequence). The CDR3: CSAIRGLASYNEQFF. CDR3 sequence (DNA): TGCAGTGCCATTCGGGGACTAGCGTCCTACAATGAGCAGTTCTTC.

The gene calls are TRBV29-1 and TRBJ1-1; possible D gene TRBD1, 5 bases. The ends were cut back, 7 bases at V and 4 bases at J, with 19 bases in the middle. CDR3 size: 14 residues. Germline V gene data show CDR1 as SQVTM and CDR2 as ANQGSEA. The CDR3 sequence: CSALEARGSTEAFF. Here the CDR3 DNA reads TGCAGCGCCCTAGAGGCCCGGGGGTCCACTGAAGCTTTCTTT.

This clonotype occurred a few times. The gene calls are TRBV5-5 and TRBJ2-5; 8 bases map to TRBD2. V trimming: 2 bases; J trimming: 5 bases; junction bases outside the gene matches: 5. This CDR3 is 14 amino acids long. The germline V gene encodes CDR1 SGHKS and CDR2 YYEKEE (reference sequence). The CDR3 reads CASSFYREGETQYF. Written as DNA, the CDR3 is TGTGCCAGCAGCTTTTACCGGGAGGGGGAGACCCAGTACTTC.

The CDR3 spells CASSYSGGIGTEAFF. Here the CDR3 DNA reads TGTGCCAGCAGTTACTCAGGGGGTATCGGCACTGAAGCTTTCTTT. The rearrangement uses TRBV6-5 and TRBJ1-1, with D perhaps matching TRBD1 (6 bases). The CDR3 runs to 15 residues. Germline V gives CDR1 MNHEY, CDR2 SVGAGI. V lost 0 bases and J lost 4, with 12 bases in between.

The chain combines TRBV10-3 with TRBJ2-1, with TRBD1 matching 7 bases. V shed 6 bases, J shed 2 bases, and the junction held 13 bases outside the gene matches. In germline, CDR1 is ENHRY, CDR2 SYGVKD. This CDR3 is built from 17 residues. The CDR3 DNA sequence: TGTGCCATCAGCCTTTATCTAGACAGGGCTACCTACAATGAGCAGTTCTTC. This translates into CAISLYLDRATYNEQFF.

This clonotype has a handful of counts. The chain recombines TRBV7-6 with TRBJ1-1; D is ambiguous. The V gene lost 1 base and the J gene lost 10 bases, with 13 bases spanning the gap. CDR3 length equals 13 residues. Germline loops: CDR1 SGHVS, CDR2 FNYEAQ. The CDR3 loop is CASSLDEGWGAFF. CDR3 bases: TGTGCCAGCAGCTTAGACGAGGGATGGGGAGCTTTCTTT.

The J gene is TRBJ2-2, the V gene TRBV6-5; 9 bases are shared with TRBD2. From germline, CDR1 is MNHEY and CDR2 SVGAGI. The CDR3 loop spans 17 amino acids. V shed 0 bases and J 4 bases; nucleotides not matched to a gene: 6. The CDR3 is CASSYSASGTTTGELFF. Written as DNA, the CDR3 is TGTGCCAGCAGTTACTCTGCTAGCGGGACTACCACCGGGGAGCTGTTTTTT.

This clonotype was picked up a small number of times. CDR3 sequence reads: CASSDGGPEGVTGADTDTQYF. The CDR3 nucleotides read TGTGCCAGCAGTGATGGAGGGCCTGAGGGAGTAACGGGCGCCGACACAGATACGCAGTATTTT. This rearrangement joins TRBV6-1 to TRBJ2-3; D is possibly TRBD2 (6 bases). V was shortened by 3 bases and J by 2 bases, with 30 bases between the two germline ends. The germline V gene encodes CDR1 MNHNS and CDR2 SASEGT. The CDR3 is 21 amino acids.

In its sample, this clonotype was seen a few times. The V and J genes are TRBV6-2 or TRBV6-3 and TRBJ2-3, with D perhaps TRBD1 or TRBD2 (5 bases each). Trimming removed 7 bases from V and 2 bases from J, with 16 bases in between. CDR1 MNHEY and CDR2 SVGEGT come from the germline V gene. The CDR3 runs 15 residues. CDR3 sequence: CASINSGTYTDTQYF. The CDR3 DNA follows: TGTGCCAGCATCAACTCCGGGACGTACACAGATACGCAGTATTTT.

As DNA, the CDR3 is TGTGCCAGCAGTCCTCCCCCCAACAGGGACTACTATGGCTACACCTTC. Translating gives CASSPPPNRDYYGYTF. The rearrangement uses TRBV12-3 or TRBV12-4 and TRBJ1-2; D is possibly TRBD1 (6 bases). V shed 5 bases and J shed 3 bases, with 19 bases lying between them. The CDR3 sequence is 16 residues long.

This clonotype turned up a few times. V is TRBV28 and J is TRBJ1-4, with TRBD1 identical over 10 bases. The germline V gene has CDR1 MDHEN and CDR2 SYDVKM. This CDR3 has 15 amino acids. Trimming cost V 5 bases and J 5 bases; bases outside gene matches: 5. CDR3 coding DNA: TGTGCCAGCAGTCAAGGGGGACAGGGGAATGAAAAACTGTTTTTT. The encoded protein is CASSQGGQGNEKLFF.

The chain employs TRBV12-3 or TRBV12-4 and TRBJ1-5; possible D gene TRBD1, 5 bases. Trimming left V 3 bases short and J 9 bases short, with 21 bases between. The CDR3 is 16 amino acids. CDR3 loop: CASSFPTATTLGPQHF. Here the CDR3 DNA reads TGTGCCAGCAGTTTCCCGACAGCAACTACTCTGGGGCCCCAGCATTTT.